The subject of this entry is one T cell receptor beta chain. Here immunoSEQ multiplex PCR was the method, and the copy in TCRdb shows in-frame clones only, minus some. The top ten hold less than 3.5% of the sample, which has 250,000 to 400,000 clones, 85% to 90% seen once. The data were taken from a study of blood T cell repertoires in COVID-19. V lost 3 bases and J lost 0, with 21 bases in between. The V gene's germline CDR1 is LGHNT and CDR2 FRNRAP. The CDR3 totals 19 residues. This sequence was found in a young woman with COVID-19, enrolled during active disease. Sequenced material: peripheral blood. The J gene is TRBJ2-1, the V gene TRBV12-5; D is perhaps TRBD1 (6 bases). The CDR3 nucleotides are TGTGCTAGTGGTTTTGGTCCCCCAGGGGCCCAAAGCTCCTACAATGAGCAGTTCTTC. This gives the protein CASGFGPPGAQSSYNEQFF.